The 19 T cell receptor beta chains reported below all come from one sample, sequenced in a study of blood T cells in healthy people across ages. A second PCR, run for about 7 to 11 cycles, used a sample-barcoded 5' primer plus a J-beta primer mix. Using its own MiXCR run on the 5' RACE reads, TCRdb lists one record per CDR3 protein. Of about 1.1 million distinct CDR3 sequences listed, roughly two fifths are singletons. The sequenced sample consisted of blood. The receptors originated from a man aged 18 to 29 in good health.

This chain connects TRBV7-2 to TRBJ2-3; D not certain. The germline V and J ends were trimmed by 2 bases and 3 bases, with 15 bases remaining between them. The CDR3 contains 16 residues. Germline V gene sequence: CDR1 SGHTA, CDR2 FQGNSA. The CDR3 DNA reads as TGTGCCAGCAGCTTACGGCCGGATTCCGAGACAGATACGCAGTATTTT. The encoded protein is CASSLRPDSETDTQYF.

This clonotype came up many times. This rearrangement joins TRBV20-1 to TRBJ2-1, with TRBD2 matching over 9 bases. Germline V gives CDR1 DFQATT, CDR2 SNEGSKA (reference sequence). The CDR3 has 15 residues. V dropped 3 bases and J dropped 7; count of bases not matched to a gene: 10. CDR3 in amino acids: CSASQPSGARNEQFF. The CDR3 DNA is TGCAGTGCTAGTCAGCCTAGCGGGGCTAGGAATGAGCAGTTCTTC.

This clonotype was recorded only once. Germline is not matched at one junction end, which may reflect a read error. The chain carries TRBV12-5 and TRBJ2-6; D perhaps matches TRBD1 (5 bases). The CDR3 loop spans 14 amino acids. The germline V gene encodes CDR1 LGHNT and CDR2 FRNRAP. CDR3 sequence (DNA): TGTGCTAGCCAATCTCGCTCTGGGGCCAACGTCCTGATTTTC. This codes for CASQSRSGANVLIF. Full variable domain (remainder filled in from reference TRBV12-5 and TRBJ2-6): DARVTQTPRHKVTEMGQEVTMRCQPILGHNTVFWYRQTMMQGLELLAYFRNRAPLDDSGMPKDRFSAEMPDATLATLKIQPSEPRDSAVYFCASQSRSGANVLIFGAGSRLTVL.

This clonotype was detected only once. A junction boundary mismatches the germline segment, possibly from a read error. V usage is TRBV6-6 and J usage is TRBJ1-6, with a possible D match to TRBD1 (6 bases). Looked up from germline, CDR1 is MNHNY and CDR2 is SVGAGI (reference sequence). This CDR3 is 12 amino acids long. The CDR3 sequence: CASRYRDSPPHF. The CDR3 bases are TGTGCCAGCAGGTACAGGGACTCACCCCCCCACTTT.

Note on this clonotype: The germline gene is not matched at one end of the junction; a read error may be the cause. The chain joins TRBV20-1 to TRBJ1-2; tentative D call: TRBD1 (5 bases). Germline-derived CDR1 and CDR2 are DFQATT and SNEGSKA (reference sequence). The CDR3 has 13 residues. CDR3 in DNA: TGCAGTACTAGAGGGAGTGGGGGATATGGCTACACCTTC. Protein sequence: CSTRGSGGYGYTF.

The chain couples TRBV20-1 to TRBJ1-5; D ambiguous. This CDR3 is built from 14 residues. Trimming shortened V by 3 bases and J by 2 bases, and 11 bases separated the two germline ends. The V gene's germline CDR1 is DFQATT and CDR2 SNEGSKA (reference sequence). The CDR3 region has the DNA TGCAGTGCTAGGACGGGTGAGGGCAATCAGCCCCAGCATTTT. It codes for CSARTGEGNQPQHF.

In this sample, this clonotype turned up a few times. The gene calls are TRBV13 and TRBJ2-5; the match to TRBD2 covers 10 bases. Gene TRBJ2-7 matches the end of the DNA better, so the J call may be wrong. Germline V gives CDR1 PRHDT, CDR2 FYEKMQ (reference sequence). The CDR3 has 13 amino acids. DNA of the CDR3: TGTGCCAGCAGCAGCGGGGGGGCCGCCGAGCAGTACTTC. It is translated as CASSSGGAAEQYF.

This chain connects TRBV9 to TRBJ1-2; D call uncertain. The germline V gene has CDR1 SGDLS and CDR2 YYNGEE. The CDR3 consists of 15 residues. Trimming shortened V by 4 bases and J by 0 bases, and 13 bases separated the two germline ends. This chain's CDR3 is CASSPDGSPNYGYTF. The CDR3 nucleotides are TGTGCCAGCAGCCCAGACGGAAGTCCTAACTATGGCTACACCTTC.

CDR3 in amino acids: CASQGSYTQYF. The CDR3, as DNA: TGTGCCAGTCAGGGTTCCTATACGCAGTATTTT. The genes are TRBV4-2 and TRBJ2-3, with D tentatively TRBD1 (5 bases). This CDR3 is built from 11 residues. The V gene's germline CDR1 is LGHNA and CDR2 YNFKEQ. V was shortened by 9 bases and J by 7 bases, with 11 bases between the two germline ends.

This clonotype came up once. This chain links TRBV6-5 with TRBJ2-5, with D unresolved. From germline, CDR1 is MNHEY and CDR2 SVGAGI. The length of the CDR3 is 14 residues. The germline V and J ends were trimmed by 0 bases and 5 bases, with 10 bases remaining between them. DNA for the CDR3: TGTGCCAGCAGTTACTCGAAAAGACGGGAGACCCAGTACTTC. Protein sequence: CASSYSKRRETQYF.

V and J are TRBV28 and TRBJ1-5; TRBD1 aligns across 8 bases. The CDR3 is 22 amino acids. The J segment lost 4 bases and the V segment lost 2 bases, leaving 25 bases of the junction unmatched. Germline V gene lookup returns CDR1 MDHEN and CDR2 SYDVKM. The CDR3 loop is CASSLKDYRDRSQFGSNQPQHF. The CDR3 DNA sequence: TGTGCCAGCAGTTTAAAGGACTACCGGGACAGGTCACAATTTGGATCTAATCAGCCCCAGCATTTT.

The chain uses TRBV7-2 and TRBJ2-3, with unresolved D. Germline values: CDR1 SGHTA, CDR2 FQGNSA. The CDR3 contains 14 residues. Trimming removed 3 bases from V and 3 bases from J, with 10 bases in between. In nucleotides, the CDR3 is TGTGCCAGCAGCTTTCCGGGTCGGACAGATACGCAGTATTTT. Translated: CASSFPGRTDTQYF.

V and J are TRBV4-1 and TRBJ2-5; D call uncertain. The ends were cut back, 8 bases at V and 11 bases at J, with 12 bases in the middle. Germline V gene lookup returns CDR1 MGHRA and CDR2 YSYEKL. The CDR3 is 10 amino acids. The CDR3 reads CASPPYEQYF. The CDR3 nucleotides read TGCGCCAGCCCCCCCTATGAGCAGTACTTC.

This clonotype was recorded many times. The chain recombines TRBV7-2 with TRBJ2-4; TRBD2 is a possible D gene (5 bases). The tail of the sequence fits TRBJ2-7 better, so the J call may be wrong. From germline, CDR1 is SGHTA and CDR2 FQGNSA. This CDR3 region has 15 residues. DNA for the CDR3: TGTGCCAGCAGCGTAATAGTCCCCGGAGGTCACGAGCAGTACTTC. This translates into CASSVIVPGGHEQYF.

CDR3 sequence reads: CSARDSRGRETQYF. DNA of the CDR3: TGCAGTGCTAGAGATTCAAGGGGTCGGGAGACCCAGTACTTC. This chain uses TRBV20-1 with TRBJ2-5; a weak D match, TRBD1 (5 bases). The CDR3 loop spans 14 amino acids. The V and J ends lost 0 bases and 5 bases respectively, with 13 bases between them. Germline V lookup: CDR1 DFQATT, CDR2 SNEGSKA (reference sequence).

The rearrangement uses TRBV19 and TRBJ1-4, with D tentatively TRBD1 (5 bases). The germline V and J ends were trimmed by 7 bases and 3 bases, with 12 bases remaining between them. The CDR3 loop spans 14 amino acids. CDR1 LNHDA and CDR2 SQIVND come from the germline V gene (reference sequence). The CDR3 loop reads CASTGRGSNEKLFF. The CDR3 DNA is TGTGCCAGTACAGGGAGAGGGTCTAATGAAAAACTGTTTTTT.

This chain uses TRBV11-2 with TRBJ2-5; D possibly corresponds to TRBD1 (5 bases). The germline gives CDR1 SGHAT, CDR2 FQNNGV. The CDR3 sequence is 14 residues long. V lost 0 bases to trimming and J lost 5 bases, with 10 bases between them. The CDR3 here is CASSLDPGSETQYF. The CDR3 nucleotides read TGTGCCAGCAGCTTAGACCCAGGGTCGGAGACCCAGTACTTC.

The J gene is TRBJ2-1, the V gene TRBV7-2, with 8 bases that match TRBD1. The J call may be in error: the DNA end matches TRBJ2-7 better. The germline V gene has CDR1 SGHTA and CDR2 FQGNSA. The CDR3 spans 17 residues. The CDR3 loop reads CASSSQTGGGSYNEQYF. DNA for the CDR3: TGTGCCAGCAGCTCCCAAACAGGGGGAGGCTCCTACAATGAGCAGTACTTC.

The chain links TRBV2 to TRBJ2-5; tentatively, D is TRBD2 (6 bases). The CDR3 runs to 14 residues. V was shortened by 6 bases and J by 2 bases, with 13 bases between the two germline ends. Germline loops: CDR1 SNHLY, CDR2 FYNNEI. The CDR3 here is CASRATSVQETQYF. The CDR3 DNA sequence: TGTGCCAGCAGGGCGACTAGTGTACAAGAGACCCAGTACTTC.